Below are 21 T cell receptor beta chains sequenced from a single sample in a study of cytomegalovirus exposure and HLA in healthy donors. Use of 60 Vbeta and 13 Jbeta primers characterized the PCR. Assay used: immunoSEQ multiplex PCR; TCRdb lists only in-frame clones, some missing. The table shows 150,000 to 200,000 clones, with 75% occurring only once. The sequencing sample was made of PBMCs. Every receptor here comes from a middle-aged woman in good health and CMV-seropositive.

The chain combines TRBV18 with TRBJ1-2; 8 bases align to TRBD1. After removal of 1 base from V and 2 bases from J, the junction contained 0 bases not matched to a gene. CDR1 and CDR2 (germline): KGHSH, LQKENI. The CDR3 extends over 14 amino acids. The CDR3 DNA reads TGTGCCAGCTCACCACGGACAGGGAACTATGGCTACACCTTC. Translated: CASSPRTGNYGYTF.

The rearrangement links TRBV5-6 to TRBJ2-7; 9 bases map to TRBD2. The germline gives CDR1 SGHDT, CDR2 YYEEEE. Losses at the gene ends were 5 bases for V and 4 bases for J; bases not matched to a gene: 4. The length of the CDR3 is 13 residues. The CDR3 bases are TGTGCCAGCAGTCCGGGACTAGCTTACGAGCAGTACTTC. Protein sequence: CASSPGLAYEQYF.

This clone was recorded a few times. The CDR3: CASSFDPATGVEKLFF. The CDR3, as DNA: TGTGCCAGCAGCTTCGACCCGGCAACAGGGGTTGAAAAACTGTTTTTT. The chain employs TRBV5-5 and TRBJ1-4; 7 bases agree with TRBD1. Germline CDR1 SGHKS, CDR2 YYEKEE (reference sequence). V shed 2 bases, J shed 7 bases, and the junction held 11 bases outside the gene matches. The CDR3 totals 16 residues.

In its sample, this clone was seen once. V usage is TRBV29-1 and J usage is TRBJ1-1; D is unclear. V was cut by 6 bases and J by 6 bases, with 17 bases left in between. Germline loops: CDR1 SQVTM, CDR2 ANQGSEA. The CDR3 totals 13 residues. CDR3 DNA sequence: TGCAGCGTAGACACTTCCGGGGTTTCTGAAGCTTTCTTT. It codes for CSVDTSGVSEAFF. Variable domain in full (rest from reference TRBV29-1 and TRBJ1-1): SAVISQKPSRDICQRGTSLTIQCQVDSQVTMMFWYRQQPGQSLTLIATANQGSEATYESGFVIDKFPISRPNLTFSTLTVSNMSPEDSSIYLCSVDTSGVSEAFFGQGTRLTVV.

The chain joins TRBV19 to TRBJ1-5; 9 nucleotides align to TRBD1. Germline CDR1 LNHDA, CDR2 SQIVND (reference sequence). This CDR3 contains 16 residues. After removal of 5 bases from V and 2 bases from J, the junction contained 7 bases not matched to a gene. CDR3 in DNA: TGTGCCAGTAGTTCCTCGGACAGGGGCGGCAATCAGCCCCAGCATTTT. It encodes CASSSSDRGGNQPQHF.

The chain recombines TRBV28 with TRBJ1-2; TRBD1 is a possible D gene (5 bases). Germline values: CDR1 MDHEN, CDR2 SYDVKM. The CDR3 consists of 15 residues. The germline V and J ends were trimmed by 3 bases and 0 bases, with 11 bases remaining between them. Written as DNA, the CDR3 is TGTGCCAGCAGTTTCCCGCAGGGTGCTAACTATGGCTACACCTTC. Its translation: CASSFPQGANYGYTF.

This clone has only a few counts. CDR3 nucleotides: TGTGCCAGCAGCTTAGCGCGTAGGTCGGGAACTAATGAAAAACTGTTTTTT. Protein product: CASSLARRSGTNEKLFF. This chain uses TRBV7-2 with TRBJ1-4; D gene uncertain. Per the germline V gene, CDR1 is SGHTA and CDR2 is FQGNSA. This CDR3 has 17 residues. Trimming pared 0 bases from V and 1 base from J, leaving 12 bases between.

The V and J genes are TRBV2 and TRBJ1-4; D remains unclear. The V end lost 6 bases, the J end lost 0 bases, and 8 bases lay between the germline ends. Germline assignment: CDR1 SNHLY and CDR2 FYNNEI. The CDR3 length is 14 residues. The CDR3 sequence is CASREVATNEKLFF. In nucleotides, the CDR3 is TGTGCCAGCAGAGAGGTCGCAACTAATGAAAAACTGTTTTTT.

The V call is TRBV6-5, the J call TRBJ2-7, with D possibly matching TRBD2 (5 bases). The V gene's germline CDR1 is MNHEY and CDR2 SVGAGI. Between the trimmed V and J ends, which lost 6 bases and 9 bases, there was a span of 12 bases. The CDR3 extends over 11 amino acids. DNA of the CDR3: TGTGCCAGCAGCAGCGGCGCCGCGCAGTACTTC. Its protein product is CASSSGAAQYF.

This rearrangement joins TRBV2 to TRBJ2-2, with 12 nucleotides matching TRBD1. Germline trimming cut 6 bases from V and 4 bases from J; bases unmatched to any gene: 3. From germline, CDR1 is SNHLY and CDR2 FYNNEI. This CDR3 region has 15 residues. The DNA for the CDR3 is TGTGCCAGCAGCGGGACAGGGGGCACCACCGGGGAGCTGTTTTTT. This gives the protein CASSGTGGTTGELFF.

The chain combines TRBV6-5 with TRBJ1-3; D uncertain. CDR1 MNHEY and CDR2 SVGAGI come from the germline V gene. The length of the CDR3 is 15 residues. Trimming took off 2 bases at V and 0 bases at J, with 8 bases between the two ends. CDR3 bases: TGTGCCAGCAGTTACCGCCTAGTCTCTGGAAACACCATATATTTT. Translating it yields CASSYRLVSGNTIYF.

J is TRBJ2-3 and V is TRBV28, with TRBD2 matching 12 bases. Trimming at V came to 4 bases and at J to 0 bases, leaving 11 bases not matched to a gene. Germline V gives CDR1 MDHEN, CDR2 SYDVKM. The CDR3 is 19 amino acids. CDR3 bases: TGTGCCAGCAGTTCCCGGTGGCTAGCGGGAGGGTCTAGCACAGATACGCAGTATTTT. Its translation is CASSSRWLAGGSSTDTQYF.

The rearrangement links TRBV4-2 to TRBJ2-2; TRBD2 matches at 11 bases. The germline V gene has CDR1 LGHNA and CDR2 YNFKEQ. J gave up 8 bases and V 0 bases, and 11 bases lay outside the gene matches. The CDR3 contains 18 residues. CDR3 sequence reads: CASSQDALAGGRVGELFF. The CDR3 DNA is TGTGCCAGCAGCCAAGATGCATTAGCGGGAGGGAGGGTGGGGGAGCTGTTTTTT.

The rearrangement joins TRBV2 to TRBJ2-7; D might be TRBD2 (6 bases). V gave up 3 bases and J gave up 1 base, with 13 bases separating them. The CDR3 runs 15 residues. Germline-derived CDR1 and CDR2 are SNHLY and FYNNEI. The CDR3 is CASSESGGPSYEQYF. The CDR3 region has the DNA TGTGCCAGCAGTGAGTCCGGGGGTCCTTCCTACGAGCAGTACTTC.

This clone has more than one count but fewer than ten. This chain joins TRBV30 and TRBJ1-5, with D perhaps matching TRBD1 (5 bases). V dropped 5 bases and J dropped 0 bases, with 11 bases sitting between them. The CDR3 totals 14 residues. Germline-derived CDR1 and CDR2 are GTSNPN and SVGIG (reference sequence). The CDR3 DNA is TGTGCCTGGGGCGGACACAATAGCAATCAGCCCCAGCATTTT. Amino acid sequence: CAWGGHNSNQPQHF.

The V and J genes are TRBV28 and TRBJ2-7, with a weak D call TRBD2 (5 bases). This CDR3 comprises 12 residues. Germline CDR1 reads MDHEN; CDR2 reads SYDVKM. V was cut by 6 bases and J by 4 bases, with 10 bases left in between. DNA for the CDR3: TGTGCCAGCAGCTCGCCGGGGTACGAGCAGTACTTC. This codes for CASSSPGYEQYF.

CDR3 sequence (DNA): TGCAGCGCGGGAGGGACAGGGGGCCAAGAGACCCAGTACTTC. Its translation is CSAGGTGGQETQYF. J is TRBJ2-5 and V is TRBV29-1, with 11 nucleotides matching TRBD1. Germline CDR1 is SQVTM and CDR2 is ANQGSEA. V shed 7 bases, J shed 1 base, and the junction held 5 bases outside the gene matches. This CDR3 spans 14 amino acids.

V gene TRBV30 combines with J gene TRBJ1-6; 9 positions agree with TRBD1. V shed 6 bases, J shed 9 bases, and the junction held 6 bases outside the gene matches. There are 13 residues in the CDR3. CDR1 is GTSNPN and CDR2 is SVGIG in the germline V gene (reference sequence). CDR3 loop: CACTGQGASPLHF. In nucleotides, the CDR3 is TGTGCCTGCACGGGACAGGGTGCTTCACCCCTCCACTTT.

As DNA, the CDR3 is TGCGCCAGCAGCTTGAATTCGGGGCGGGAGTACGAGCAGTACTTC. The encoded protein is CASSLNSGREYEQYF. The gene calls are TRBV5-1 and TRBJ2-7; the match to TRBD2 covers 7 bases. The CDR3 is 15 amino acids. CDR1 SGHRS and CDR2 YFSETQ come from the germline V gene. The V segment lost 1 base and the J segment 4 bases; nucleotides outside the gene matches: 8.

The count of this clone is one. The CDR3 bases are TGTGCCAGCAGCCCCCGCCCGGACAGAAACATTCAGTACTTC. Its translation: CASSPRPDRNIQYF. V and J are TRBV11-3 and TRBJ2-4, with D possibly being TRBD1 (6 bases). Trimming took off 5 bases at V and 6 bases at J, with 14 bases between the two ends. The CDR3 runs to 14 residues. Germline V gene data show CDR1 as SGHNT and CDR2 as YENEEA.

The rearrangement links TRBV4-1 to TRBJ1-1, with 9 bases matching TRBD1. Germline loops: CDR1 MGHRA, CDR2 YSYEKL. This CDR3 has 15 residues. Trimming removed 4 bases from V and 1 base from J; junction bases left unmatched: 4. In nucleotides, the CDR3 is TGCGCCAGCAGCCCGACGGGACAGGGGAACACTGAAGCTTTCTTT. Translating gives CASSPTGQGNTEAFF.